This T cell receptor (beta chain) was profiled in a study of shared clonotypes between healthy human individuals. Data came from immunoSEQ multiplex PCR; TCRdb stores just in-frame clones and leaves some out. In the table there are about 1.1 million clones, about 84% of which are singletons. V lost 5 bases to trimming and J lost 10 bases; unmatched junction nucleotides: 10. This CDR3 has 15 residues. In germline, CDR1 is SGHAT, CDR2 FQNNGV. The sample comprised memory CD4+ T cells from PBMCs. Stated subset: CD45RA-negative fraction. The genes are TRBV11-2 and TRBJ2-1; 11 bases map to TRBD2. The sequence came from a young man in good health. Some clones in this sample may be carry-over from other donors' samples. CDR3 DNA sequence: TGTGCCAGCAGCCCAACTAGCGGGAGTTCATTCGAGCAGTTCTTC. Encoded protein: CASSPTSGSSFEQFF.